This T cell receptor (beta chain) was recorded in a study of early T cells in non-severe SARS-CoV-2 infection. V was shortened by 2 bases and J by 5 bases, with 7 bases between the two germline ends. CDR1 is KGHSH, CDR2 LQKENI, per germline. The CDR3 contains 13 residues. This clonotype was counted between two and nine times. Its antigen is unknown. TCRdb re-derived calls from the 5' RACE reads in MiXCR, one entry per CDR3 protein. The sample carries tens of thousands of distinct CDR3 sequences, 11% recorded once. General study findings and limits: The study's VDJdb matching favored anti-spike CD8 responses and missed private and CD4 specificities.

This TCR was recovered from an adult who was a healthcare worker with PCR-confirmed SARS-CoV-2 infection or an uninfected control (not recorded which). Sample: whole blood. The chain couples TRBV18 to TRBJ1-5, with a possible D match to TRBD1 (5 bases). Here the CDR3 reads CASSPGGDQPQHF. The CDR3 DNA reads TGTGCCAGCTCACCAGGGGGGGATCAGCCCCAGCATTTT.